Following are 2 T cell receptor beta chains from one sample sequenced in a study of blood T cell repertoires in COVID-19. This table comes from immunoSEQ multiplex PCR, and its TCRdb copy is limited to in-frame clones, with some not included. This repertoire shows some 260,000 clones, 80% to 90% found once; its top ten account for under 1.5%. Sequenced material: peripheral blood. The receptors derive from an elderly man with acute or convalescent COVID-19.

J is TRBJ2-1 and V is TRBV9; TRBD2 matches at 13 bases. This CDR3 spans 18 amino acids. V was pared by 5 bases and J by 5 bases, with 13 bases of the junction left unmatched. From germline, CDR1 is SGDLS and CDR2 YYNGEE. In nucleotides, the CDR3 is TGTGCCAGCAGGTCGACAGAACTTGGACTAGCGGGGGACAATGAGCAGTTCTTC. It is translated as CASRSTELGLAGDNEQFF.

The rearrangement links TRBV5-1 to TRBJ2-3; D may be TRBD2 (5 bases). The CDR3 runs to 15 residues. Germline V CDR1 and CDR2: SGHRS, YFSETQ. V lost 0 bases to trimming and J lost 5 bases, with 13 bases between them. This CDR3 is CASSLDGGRGDTQYF. DNA of the CDR3: TGCGCCAGCAGCTTGGATGGAGGCCGGGGAGATACGCAGTATTTT.